One and the same sample provided the 32 T cell receptor beta chains below, sequenced in a study of human T cells and chemical hapten exposure. Time point of the sample: patch test 3, about 24 weeks after DPC sensitization. Treatment given: therapeutic diphenylcyclopropenone sensitization with weekly scalp DPC. TCRdb fed the RACE reads into MiXCR, producing one record per CDR3 protein. Among 80,000 to 100,000 distinct CDR3 sequences, 11% were seen once, and the ten largest hold 3.7%. Here the sequenced sample was whole blood, taken in connection with sensitization to the hapten diphenylcyclopropenone (DPC). The receptor source for this set is a woman between 50 and 59 years old with alopecia areata. Some clones in this sample may be carry-over from other donors' samples.

The table lists this clonotype with many counts. The genes are TRBV13 and TRBJ2-3; no clear D gene. The V gene lost 5 bases and the J gene lost 3 bases, with 3 bases spanning the gap. CDR3 length: 11 residues. Germline V gives CDR1 PRHDT, CDR2 FYEKMQ (reference sequence). The CDR3 DNA is TGTGCCAGCAGCCCTACAGATACGCAGTATTTT. Encoded protein: CASSPTDTQYF.

The V and J genes are TRBV12-5 and TRBJ2-5; 12 bases align to TRBD2. The CDR3 is made up of 15 amino acids. J lost 1 base, V lost 6 bases, and 3 bases had no gene match. Germline lookup yields CDR1 LGHNT and CDR2 FRNRAP. The CDR3 reads CASGPGLAGQETQYF. The CDR3 region has the DNA TGTGCTAGTGGCCCGGGACTAGCGGGCCAAGAGACCCAGTACTTC.

This clonotype was observed many times. V and J are TRBV24-1 and TRBJ2-1; D is undetermined. V lost 5 bases, J lost 3 bases, and 10 bases lay in between. CDR3 length: 14 amino acids. Looked up from germline, CDR1 is KGHDR and CDR2 is SFDVKD. In DNA, the CDR3 is TGTGCCACCAGTGCTAACTATGGCTACAATGAGCAGTTCTTC. Its translation: CATSANYGYNEQFF.

The rearrangement uses TRBV27 and TRBJ2-1, with 8 bases that match TRBD2. Germline V gene lookup returns CDR1 MNHEY and CDR2 SMNVEV (reference sequence). The CDR3 is 14 amino acids. V gave up 5 bases and J gave up 10 bases; unmatched junction bases: 10. The CDR3 loop reads CASSRSLAGREQFF. The CDR3 DNA follows: TGTGCCAGCAGTCGGAGCCTAGCGGGCAGGGAGCAGTTCTTC.

The CDR3 nucleotides are TGTGCCAGCAGCCAGGGACAGGGGATTGAAAAACTGTTTTTT. Its translation: CASSQGQGIEKLFF. The chain joins TRBV4-2 to TRBJ1-4, with TRBD1 matching over 10 bases. The trim removed 3 bases at V and 7 bases at J, leaving 2 bases unmatched. In germline, CDR1 is LGHNA, CDR2 YNFKEQ. The CDR3 sequence is 14 residues long.

This clonotype was recorded a few times. V usage is TRBV29-1 and J usage is TRBJ2-5, with TRBD2 as a possible D gene (5 bases). V was clipped by 4 bases and J by 3 bases, with 15 bases between them. CDR1 SQVTM and CDR2 ANQGSEA come from the germline V gene. This CDR3 contains 14 residues. The CDR3 loop is CSVVGGLDKETQYF. The CDR3 DNA reads as TGCAGCGTTGTTGGCGGACTGGATAAAGAGACCCAGTACTTC.

In this sample, this clonotype turned up many times. The chain uses TRBV2 and TRBJ2-7; no definite D call. The CDR3 is made up of 14 amino acids. The V end lost 6 bases, the J end lost 4 bases, and 16 bases lay between the germline ends. Germline-derived CDR1 and CDR2 are SNHLY and FYNNEI. DNA of the CDR3: TGTGCCAGCAGGTCCCTCCACCAACTATACGAGCAGTACTTC. It is translated as CASRSLHQLYEQYF.

At least ten counts were recorded for this clonotype. The chain combines TRBV7-3 with TRBJ2-1, with D uncertain. V lost 1 base and J lost 7, with 5 bases in between. Germline V gene data show CDR1 as SGHTA and CDR2 as FQGTGA. The CDR3 loop spans 12 amino acids. CDR3 DNA sequence: TGTGCCAGCAGCTTAAACGGGAATGAGCAGTTCTTC. Amino acids: CASSLNGNEQFF.

This clonotype appeared many times. The J gene is TRBJ2-6, the V gene TRBV5-1; 8 bases line up with TRBD2. The trim removed 0 bases at V and 12 bases at J, leaving 2 bases unmatched. Germline CDR1 reads SGHRS; CDR2 reads YFSETQ. CDR3 length: 13 amino acids. The CDR3 bases are TGCGCCAGCAGCTTGGGCGGGGGGCCCGTCCTGACTTTC. Translation: CASSLGGGPVLTF.

V gene TRBV11-2 combines with J gene TRBJ1-1; D unclear. With 2 bases removed from V and 5 bases from J, the gap between germline ends came to 12 bases. The CDR3 contains 14 residues. The V gene's germline CDR1 is SGHAT and CDR2 FQNNGV. CDR3 coding DNA: TGTGCCAGCAGCTTACGGCCCGTGATGACTGAAGCTTTCTTT. The encoded protein is CASSLRPVMTEAFF.

The J gene is TRBJ2-1, the V gene TRBV3-1; 12 nucleotides line up with TRBD2. CDR1 and CDR2 (germline): LGHDT, YNNKEL (reference sequence). The CDR3 spans 16 residues. J lost 5 bases, V lost 0 bases, and 2 bases had no gene match. In nucleotides, the CDR3 is TGTGCCAGCAGCCAAGACCTAGCGGGAGGGAACAATGAGCAGTTCTTC. Encoded protein: CASSQDLAGGNNEQFF.

CDR3 in amino acids: CASSEVGDRGTYEQYF. The CDR3 coding sequence is TGTGCCAGCAGTGAAGTAGGAGACAGGGGGACCTACGAGCAGTACTTC. V is TRBV2 and J is TRBJ2-7; 9 positions agree with TRBD1. The V segment lost 1 base and the J segment 2 bases; nucleotides outside the gene matches: 6. The length of the CDR3 is 16 residues. Germline-derived CDR1 and CDR2 are SNHLY and FYNNEI.

This clonotype has at least ten counts. J is TRBJ2-4 and V is TRBV11-2, with TRBD1 as a possible D gene (6 bases). The germline V and J ends were trimmed by 0 bases and 1 base, with 10 bases remaining between them. The CDR3 has 16 residues. Germline V gene data show CDR1 as SGHAT and CDR2 as FQNNGV. The CDR3 protein is CASSLEGARAKNIQYF. The CDR3 coding sequence is TGTGCCAGCAGCTTAGAGGGGGCCCGGGCCAAAAACATTCAGTACTTC.

V gene TRBV27 combines with J gene TRBJ2-7; D assignment may be TRBD1 or TRBD2 (5 bases each). Germline assignment: CDR1 MNHEY and CDR2 SMNVEV (reference sequence). V lost 2 bases and J 2 bases, leaving 28 bases between the germline ends. This CDR3 comprises 20 residues. The CDR3 protein is CASSLRVGQVRRPPTYEQYF. CDR3 sequence (DNA): TGTGCCAGCAGTTTACGGGTCGGACAAGTCAGGAGGCCCCCAACCTACGAGCAGTACTTC.

This clonotype has ten or more counts. The CDR3 loop is CATSDGLATNEKLFF. In DNA, the CDR3 is TGTGCCACCAGTGACGGCCTCGCGACTAATGAAAAACTGTTTTTT. This chain joins TRBV24-1 and TRBJ1-4; D not certain. The V end lost 4 bases, the J end lost 2 bases, and 10 bases lay between the germline ends. CDR1 and CDR2 from the germline V gene are KGHDR and SFDVKD. The length of the CDR3 is 15 residues.

This clonotype was detected only a few times. The V call is TRBV6-1, the J call TRBJ2-3; 11 bases are a match to TRBD2. This CDR3 comprises 18 residues. Germline loops: CDR1 MNHNS, CDR2 SASEGT. V was clipped by 3 bases and J by 0 bases; unmatched bases: 8. CDR3 sequence: CASSEVLAGGASTDTQYF. The CDR3 coding sequence is TGTGCCAGCAGTGAGGTTCTAGCGGGAGGAGCTAGCACAGATACGCAGTATTTT.

The sample holds a few counts of this clonotype. The gene calls are TRBV5-1 and TRBJ2-7; D gene unclear. V was trimmed by 1 base and J by 3 bases, leaving 8 bases between them. CDR1 and CDR2 (germline): SGHRS, YFSETQ. The CDR3 extends over 13 amino acids. The CDR3, as DNA: TGCGCCAGCAGCTTGAGCGACGGCTACGAGCAGTACTTC. Residues: CASSLSDGYEQYF.

J is TRBJ2-7 and V is TRBV24-1; no firm D call. The CDR3 covers 13 residues. Deletions cut 2 bases from V and 1 base from J, with 5 bases between. CDR1 and CDR2 from the germline V gene are KGHDR and SFDVKD. CDR3 region: CATSDSKSYEQYF. The CDR3 bases are TGTGCCACCAGTGATTCCAAGTCCTACGAGCAGTACTTC.

This clonotype turned up a few times. The chain recombines TRBV20-1 with TRBJ2-5; D remains unclear. Germline V gene lookup returns CDR1 DFQATT and CDR2 SNEGSKA (reference sequence). The CDR3 runs to 14 residues. V lost 3 bases, J lost 1 base, and 12 bases lay in between. CDR3 sequence: CSASLRGAQETQYF. Here the CDR3 DNA reads TGCAGTGCTAGCCTACGTGGAGCCCAAGAGACCCAGTACTTC.

This clonotype was detected ten times or more. CDR3 sequence: CASSQGQGFYNSPLHF. CDR3 coding DNA: TGTGCCAGCAGCCAGGGACAGGGGTTCTATAATTCACCCCTCCACTTT. This sequence joins TRBV7-9 and TRBJ1-6; 10 bases match TRBD1. Per the germline V gene, CDR1 is SEHNR and CDR2 is FQNEAQ (reference sequence). The CDR3 runs 16 residues. V lost 5 bases and J lost 3; bases outside the gene matches: 4.

This clonotype was observed at least ten times. The chain couples TRBV29-1 to TRBJ1-1; 10 nucleotides align to TRBD1. Germline lookup yields CDR1 SQVTM and CDR2 ANQGSEA. V lost 5 bases and J lost 10; bases outside the gene matches: 7. This CDR3 is built from 12 residues. CDR3 sequence: CSVSGTGEVAFF. DNA for the CDR3: TGCAGCGTTTCCGGGACAGGGGAGGTAGCTTTCTTT.

This clonotype appeared once. The rearrangement uses TRBV14 and TRBJ2-1, with a weak D call TRBD2 (5 bases). Trimming cost V 7 bases and J 4 bases, with 14 bases left between them. CDR1 is SGHDN, CDR2 FVKESK, per germline. CDR3 length equals 14 residues. The CDR3 DNA follows: TGTGCCAGCACGGGCGGGCCTTATTACAATGAGCAGTTCTTC. Residues: CASTGGPYYNEQFF.

This clonotype was observed many times. The chain uses TRBV5-6 and TRBJ1-5, with D unresolved. V dropped 0 bases and J dropped 3 bases, with 13 bases sitting between them. The CDR3 covers 16 residues. CDR1 is SGHDT and CDR2 is YYEEEE in the germline V gene. Written as DNA, the CDR3 is TGTGCCAGCAGCTTGGCCGGGGATAGATTCAATCAGCCCCAGCATTTT. Amino acid sequence: CASSLAGDRFNQPQHF.

The sample holds many counts of this clonotype. V usage is TRBV24-1 and J usage is TRBJ1-1; D possibly corresponds to TRBD1 (6 bases). The CDR3 length is 14 residues. The V gene lost 4 bases and the J gene lost 4 bases, with 12 bases spanning the gap. Germline V gene lookup returns CDR1 KGHDR and CDR2 SFDVKD. CDR3 bases: TGTGCCACCAGTGACCCCCGCAGGGGCACTGAAGCTTTCTTT. This codes for CATSDPRRGTEAFF.

This clonotype showed up many times. The chain joins TRBV5-1 to TRBJ2-5; D not resolved. The length of the CDR3 is 14 residues. V lost 4 bases and J 0 bases, leaving 10 bases between the germline ends. Per the germline V gene, CDR1 is SGHRS and CDR2 is YFSETQ. CDR3 coding DNA: TGCGCCAGCAGCGTCGGACGGAACCAAGAGACCCAGTACTTC. Amino acids: CASSVGRNQETQYF.

This clonotype was detected a few times. The CDR3 reads CSVELPTRQETQYF. CDR3 bases: TGCAGCGTTGAACTACCGACACGCCAAGAGACCCAGTACTTC. The J gene is TRBJ2-5, the V gene TRBV29-1, with D unresolved. The CDR3 is 14 amino acids. Trimming cost V 2 bases and J 1 base, with 11 bases left between them. Germline loops: CDR1 SQVTM, CDR2 ANQGSEA.

This clonotype has a handful of counts. The chain is built from TRBV7-3 and TRBJ2-5; 12 positions match TRBD2. The CDR3 runs 15 residues. CDR1 and CDR2 (germline): SGHTA, FQGTGA. The trim removed 5 bases at V and 4 bases at J, leaving 5 bases unmatched. The CDR3 sequence: CASSITSGRRETQYF. As DNA, the CDR3 is TGTGCCAGCAGCATCACTAGCGGGAGGCGAGAGACCCAGTACTTC.

There are a few counts of this clonotype. The V call is TRBV29-1, the J call TRBJ2-7; 10 bases are a match to TRBD2. Per the germline V gene, CDR1 is SQVTM and CDR2 is ANQGSEA. The CDR3 has 16 residues. Germline trimming cut 6 bases from V and 0 bases from J; bases unmatched to any gene: 11. The CDR3 DNA reads as TGCAGCGTCCGCCGGATAGCGGGAGGCAACTCCTACGAGCAGTACTTC. Protein product: CSVRRIAGGNSYEQYF.

This clonotype showed up many times. V usage is TRBV6-2 or TRBV6-3 and J usage is TRBJ2-7; D may be TRBD2 (6 bases). Germline CDR1 is MNHEY and CDR2 is SVGEGT. The V and J ends lost 6 bases and 0 bases respectively, with 18 bases between them. There are 16 residues in the CDR3. This CDR3 is CASSYAGRDLSYEQYF. The CDR3 nucleotides are TGTGCCAGCAGCTACGCGGGACGAGACCTCTCCTACGAGCAGTACTTC.

This clonotype turned up a few times. The chain is built from TRBV20-1 and TRBJ2-7, with D uncertain. CDR1 is DFQATT and CDR2 is SNEGSKA in the germline V gene (reference sequence). The ends were cut back, 1 base at V and 4 bases at J, with 11 bases in the middle. The CDR3 covers 13 residues. CDR3 in amino acids: CSARGRSWYEQYF. Here the CDR3 DNA reads TGCAGTGCTAGAGGCCGTTCCTGGTACGAGCAGTACTTC.

V usage is TRBV21-1 and J usage is TRBJ2-6; the table's TRBD2 call for D was not verified on the DNA. TRBV21-1 is assigned pseudogene status. This CDR3 has 16 residues. The CDR3 loop is CASSLLAAPGANVLTF. For the CDR3, the DNA is TGTGCCAGCAGTCTACTAGCAGCCCCTGGGGCCAACGTCCTGACTTTC.

This clonotype has a count of ten or more. The chain has TRBV29-1 and TRBJ1-3, with D hard to call. Trimming pared 5 bases from V and 4 bases from J, leaving 6 bases between. The CDR3 consists of 11 residues. Germline CDR1 reads SQVTM; CDR2 reads ANQGSEA. The CDR3 spells CSVSGGNTIYF. The CDR3 DNA follows: TGCAGCGTTTCCGGGGGAAACACCATATATTTT.